The text below deals with one T cell receptor beta chain. Its antigen is undetermined. This record comes from a study of T cells expressing NK-cell markers. Study context: It was from sorted CD3+CD56+NKG2C+, CD3+CD56+NKG2C- and CD3+CD56-NKG2C+ T cells that TCR beta repertoires came.

CDR3 length equals 13 residues. Per germline, CDR1 SGHRS and CDR2 YFSETQ. UMIs were included in TCR beta cDNA generated by 5'RACE template switching. With the 5' RACE reads reprocessed, TCRdb shows one record per CDR3 protein and no DNA. Recorded for this sample: approximately 440,000 distinct CDR3 sequences. The study's findings and limits: In a group of 5 or 6 donors, dominant NKG2C+ clonotypes represented about 1.0-7.5% of CD8+ T cells.

The V and J genes are TRBV5-1 and TRBJ2-5; TCRdb selects TRBD2, and the lack of DNA leaves this call unchecked. The sample taken for sequencing was blood T cells: a sorted CD56 or NKG2C T cell subset, CD4+ or CD8+ T cells, or bulk PBMC T cells (not recorded which). The TCR sequence derives from a woman between 45 and 65 years old in good health. CDR3: CASSSIAGETQYF.